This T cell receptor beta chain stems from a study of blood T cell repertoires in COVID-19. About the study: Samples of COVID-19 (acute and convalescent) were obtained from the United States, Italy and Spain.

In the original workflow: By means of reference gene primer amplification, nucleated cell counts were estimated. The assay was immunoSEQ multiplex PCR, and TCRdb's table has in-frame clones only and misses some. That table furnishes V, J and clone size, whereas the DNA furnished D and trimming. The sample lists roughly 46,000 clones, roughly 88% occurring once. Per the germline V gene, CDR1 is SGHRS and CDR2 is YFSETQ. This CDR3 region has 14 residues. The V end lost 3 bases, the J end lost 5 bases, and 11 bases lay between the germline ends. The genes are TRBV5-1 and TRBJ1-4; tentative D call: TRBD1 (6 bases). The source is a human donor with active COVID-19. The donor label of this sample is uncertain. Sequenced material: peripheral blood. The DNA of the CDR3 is TGCGCCAGCAGCTCCTTTCAGGGGAATGAAAAACTGTTTTTT. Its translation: CASSSFQGNEKLFF.